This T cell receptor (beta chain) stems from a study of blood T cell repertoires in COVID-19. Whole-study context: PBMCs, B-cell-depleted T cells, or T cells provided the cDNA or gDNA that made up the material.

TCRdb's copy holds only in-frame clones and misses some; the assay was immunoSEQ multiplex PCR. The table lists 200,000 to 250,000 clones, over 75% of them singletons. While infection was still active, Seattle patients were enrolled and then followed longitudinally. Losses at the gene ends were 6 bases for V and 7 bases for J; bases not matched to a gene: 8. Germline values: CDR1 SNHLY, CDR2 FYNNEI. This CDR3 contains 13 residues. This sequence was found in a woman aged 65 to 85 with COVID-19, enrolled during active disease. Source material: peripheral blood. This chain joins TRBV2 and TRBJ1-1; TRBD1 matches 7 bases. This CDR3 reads CASRLQGVNEAFF. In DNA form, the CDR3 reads TGTGCCAGCAGGCTTCAGGGGGTAAATGAAGCTTTCTTT. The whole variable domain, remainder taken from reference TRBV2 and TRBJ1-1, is EPEVTQTPSHQVTQMGQEVILRCVPISNHLYFYWYRQILGQKVEFLVSFYNNEISEKSEIFDDQFSVERPDGSNFTLKIRSTKLEDSAMYFCASRLQGVNEAFFGQGTRLTVV.